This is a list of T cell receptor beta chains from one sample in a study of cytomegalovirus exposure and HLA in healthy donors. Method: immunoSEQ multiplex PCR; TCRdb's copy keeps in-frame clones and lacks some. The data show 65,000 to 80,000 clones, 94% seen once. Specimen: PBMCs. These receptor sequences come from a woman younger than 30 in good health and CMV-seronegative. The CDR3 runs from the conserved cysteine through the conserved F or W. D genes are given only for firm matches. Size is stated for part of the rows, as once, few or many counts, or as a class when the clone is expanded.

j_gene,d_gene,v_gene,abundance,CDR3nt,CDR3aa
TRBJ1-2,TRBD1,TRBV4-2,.,TGTGCCAGCAGCCAAACCCAGACAGGGAATCCCTATGGCTACACCTTC,CASSQTQTGNPYGYTF
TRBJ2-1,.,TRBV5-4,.,TGTGCCAGCAGCTTGTGGACAGCAAATGAGCAGTTCTTC,CASSLWTANEQFF
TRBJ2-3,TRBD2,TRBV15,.,TGTGCCACCAGCAGAGTTAGCGGGGGCTCAGATACGCAGTATTTT,CATSRVSGGSDTQYF
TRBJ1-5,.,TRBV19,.,TGTGCCAGTAGTATTTTTCAAGGGAGGGATCAGCCCCAGCATTTT,CASSIFQGRDQPQHF
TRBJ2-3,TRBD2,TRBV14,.,TGTGCCAGCAGCCCGGGGGGTCCCCCAGATACGCAGTATTTT,CASSPGGPPDTQYF
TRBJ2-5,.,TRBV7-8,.,TGTGCCAGCAGCTCCCGGCGACCCAGGGGGGCCCAAGAGACCCAGTACTTC,CASSSRRPRGAQETQYF
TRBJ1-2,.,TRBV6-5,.,TGTGCCAGCAGTTCGGAGGGCGATGGCTACACCTTC,CASSSEGDGYTF
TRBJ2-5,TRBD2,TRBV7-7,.,TGTGCTAGCAGCCCGAAACCAGAGAGCGGGATCGAAGAGACCCAGTACTTC,CASSPKPESGIEETQYF
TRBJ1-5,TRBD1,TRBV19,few,TGTGCCAGTAAATCGATTGACAGGGTTACTGGTCAGCCCCAGCATTTT,CASKSIDRVTGQPQHF
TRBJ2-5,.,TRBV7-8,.,TGTGCCAGCAGCTTACGTACAGGCCATCAAGAGACCCAGTACTTC,CASSLRTGHQETQYF
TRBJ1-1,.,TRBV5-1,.,TGCGCCAGCCAACAGACAGGAGCGAACACTGAAGCTTTCTTT,CASQQTGANTEAFF
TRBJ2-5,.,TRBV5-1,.,TGCGCCAGCAGCCAGGGAAGGGTCCAAGAGACCCAGTACTTC,CASSQGRVQETQYF
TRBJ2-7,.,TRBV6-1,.,TGTGCCGTCTCCGGGTCTAACTCCTACGAGCAGTACTTC,CAVSGSNSYEQYF
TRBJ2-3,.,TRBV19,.,TGTGCCAGTAGTATACAGACAGATACGCAGTATTTT,CASSIQTDTQYF
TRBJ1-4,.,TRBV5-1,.,TGCGCCAGCAGCTTGGGAAACGAGGCGGAAAAACTGTTTTTT,CASSLGNEAEKLFF
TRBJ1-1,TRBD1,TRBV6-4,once,TGTGCCAGCAGTGAACAGGGGGGGATGGTAACTGAAGCTTTCTTT,CASSEQGGMVTEAFF
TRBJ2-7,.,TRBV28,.,TGTGCCAGCAGTTCCATCAGGAATACCTACGAGCAGTACTTC,CASSSIRNTYEQYF
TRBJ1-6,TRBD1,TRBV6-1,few,TGTGCCAGCAGGGGGGACAGTCCCGCCGATTTTCTCCACTTT,CASRGDSPADFLHF
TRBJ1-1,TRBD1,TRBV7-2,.,TGTGCCAGCAGCCCGACAGGGGGCGAGACTGAAGCTTTCTTT,CASSPTGGETEAFF
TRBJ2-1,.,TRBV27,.,TGTGCCAGCAGTTCGGTACAGGGAATTGGTGAGCAGTTCTTC,CASSSVQGIGEQFF
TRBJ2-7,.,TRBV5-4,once,TGTGCCAGCAGCGGTAGTCAGGGCGCATCAGTCTACGAGCAGTACTTC,CASSGSQGASVYEQYF
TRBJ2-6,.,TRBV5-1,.,TGCGCCAGCAGCAATGGGGACTGGAGCGGCTCTGGGGCCAACGTCCTGACTTTC,CASSNGDWSGSGANVLTF
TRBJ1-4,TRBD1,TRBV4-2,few,TGTGCCAGCAGCCAGGAAGACAGGGTCTACGAAAAACTGTTTTTT,CASSQEDRVYEKLFF
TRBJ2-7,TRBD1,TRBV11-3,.,TGTGCCAGCAGCTTAGACAACAGGGGGAGCGAGCAGTACTTC,CASSLDNRGSEQYF
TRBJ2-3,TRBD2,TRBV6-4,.,TGTGCCAGCAGTGAATCCGGGGGGGGGACAGATACGCAGTATTTT,CASSESGGGTDTQYF
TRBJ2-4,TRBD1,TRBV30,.,TGTGCCTGGACACACAGGGGTCTAGCCAAAAACATTCAGTACTTC,CAWTHRGLAKNIQYF
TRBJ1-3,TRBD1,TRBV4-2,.,TGTGCCAGCAGCCAAGAGGGACAGGGGTTCTCTGGAAACACCATATATTTT,CASSQEGQGFSGNTIYF
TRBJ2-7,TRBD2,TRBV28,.,TGTGCCAGCAGCACTCCGGGACTAGCACTTTACGAGCAGTACTTC,CASSTPGLALYEQYF
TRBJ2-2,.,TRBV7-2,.,TGTGCCAGCAGCAACAGGGTCGCGAACACCGGGGAGCTGTTTTTT,CASSNRVANTGELFF
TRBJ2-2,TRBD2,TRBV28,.,TGTGCCAGCAGTTTATCTAGCGGGAGTGTCACCGGGGAGCTGTTTTTT,CASSLSSGSVTGELFF
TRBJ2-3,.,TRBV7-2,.,TGTGCCAGCAGCTTAGCTATGGATACGCAGTATTTT,CASSLAMDTQYF
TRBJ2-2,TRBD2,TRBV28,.,TGTGCCAGCAGTTTGGTCGGACTAGCGGGACTCGGGGAGCTGTTTTTT,CASSLVGLAGLGELFF
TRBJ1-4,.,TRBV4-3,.,TGCGCCAGCGGCCAGAGGGGGGGTCGGGGGGAAAATGAAAAACTGTTTTTT,CASGQRGGRGENEKLFF
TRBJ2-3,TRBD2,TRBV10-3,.,TGTGCCATCAGTGAGGGGCTAGCGGGGCGCACAGATACGCAGTATTTT,CAISEGLAGRTDTQYF
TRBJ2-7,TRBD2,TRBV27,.,TGTGCCAGCAGTTGGACTAGCGGGAGCTCCTACGAGCAGTACTTC,CASSWTSGSSYEQYF
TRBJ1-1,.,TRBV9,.,TGTGCCAGCAGCGCGGGACTGAAGATGAACACTGAAGCTTTCTTT,CASSAGLKMNTEAFF
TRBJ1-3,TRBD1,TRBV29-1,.,TGCAGCGTTGAAGATCAGGGGGCCGCTGGAAACACCATATATTTT,CSVEDQGAAGNTIYF
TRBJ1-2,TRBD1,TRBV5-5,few,TGTGCCAGCAGCTTGACCGGACAGGGTGTCTCCCTTAACTATGGCTACACCTTC,CASSLTGQGVSLNYGYTF
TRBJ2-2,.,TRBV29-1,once,TGCAGCGTTCTTCAGGGGAACACCGGGGAGCTGTTTTTT,CSVLQGNTGELFF
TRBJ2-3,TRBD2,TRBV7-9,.,TGTGCCAGCAGCTCTCGACTAGCGGGCATTCGGATTGATACGCAGTATTTT,CASSSRLAGIRIDTQYF
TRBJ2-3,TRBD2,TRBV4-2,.,TGTGCCAGCAGCCAAGAAACTGGAGCGGGGGGGCCTGTGGGATATACGCAGTATTTT,CASSQETGAGGPVGYTQYF
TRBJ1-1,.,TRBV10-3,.,TGTGCCACCCGGAATGGGGACATGATCGACACTGAAGCTTTCTTT,CATRNGDMIDTEAFF
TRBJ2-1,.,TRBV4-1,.,TGCGCCAGCAGCCCCCAGGGGAAAAATGAGCAGTTCTTC,CASSPQGKNEQFF
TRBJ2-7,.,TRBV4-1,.,TGCGCCAGCAGCCTTTCCGCGGGCCTCTCCTACGAGCAGTACTTC,CASSLSAGLSYEQYF
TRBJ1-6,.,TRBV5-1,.,TGCGCCAGCAGCTTGGTACCAGGGACATATTCACCCCTCCACTTT,CASSLVPGTYSPLHF
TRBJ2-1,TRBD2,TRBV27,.,TGTGCCAGCAGTTTATCCGTGGGAGGGCCTCTCAATGAGCAGTTCTTC,CASSLSVGGPLNEQFF
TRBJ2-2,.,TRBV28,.,TGTGCCAGCAGTACCGCCAAGTCTGGCGGGAACACCGGGGAGCTGTTTTTT,CASSTAKSGGNTGELFF